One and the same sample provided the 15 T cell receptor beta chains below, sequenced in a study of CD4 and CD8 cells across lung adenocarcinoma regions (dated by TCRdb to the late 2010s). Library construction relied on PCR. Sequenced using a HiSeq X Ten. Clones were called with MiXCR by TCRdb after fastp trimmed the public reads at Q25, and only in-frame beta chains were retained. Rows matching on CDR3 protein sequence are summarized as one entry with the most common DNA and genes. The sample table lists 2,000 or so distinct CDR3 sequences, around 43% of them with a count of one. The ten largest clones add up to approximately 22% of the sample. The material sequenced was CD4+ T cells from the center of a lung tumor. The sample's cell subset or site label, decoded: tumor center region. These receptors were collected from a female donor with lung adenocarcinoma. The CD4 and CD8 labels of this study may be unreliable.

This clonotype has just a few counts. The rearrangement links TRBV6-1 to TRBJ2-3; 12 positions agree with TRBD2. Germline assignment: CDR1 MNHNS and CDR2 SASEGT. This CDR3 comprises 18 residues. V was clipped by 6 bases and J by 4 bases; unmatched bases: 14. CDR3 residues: CASSRSGRTSGTPDTQYF. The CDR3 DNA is TGTGCCAGCAGCCGTAGCGGGCGGACTAGCGGGACCCCAGATACGCAGTATTTT.

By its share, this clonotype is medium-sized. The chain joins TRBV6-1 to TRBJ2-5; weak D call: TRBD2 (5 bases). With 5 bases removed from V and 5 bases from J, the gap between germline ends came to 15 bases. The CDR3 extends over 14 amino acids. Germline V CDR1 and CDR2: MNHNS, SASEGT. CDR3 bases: TGTGCCAGCAGTCCGCGTACTAGGGCGGAGACCCAGTACTTC. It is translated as CASSPRTRAETQYF.

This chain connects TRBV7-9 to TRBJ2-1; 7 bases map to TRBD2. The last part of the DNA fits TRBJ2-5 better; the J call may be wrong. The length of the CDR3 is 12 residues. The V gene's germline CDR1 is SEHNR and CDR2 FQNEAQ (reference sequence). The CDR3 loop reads CASSREEETQYF. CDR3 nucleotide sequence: TGTGCCAGCAGCCGGGAGGAAGAGACCCAGTACTTC.

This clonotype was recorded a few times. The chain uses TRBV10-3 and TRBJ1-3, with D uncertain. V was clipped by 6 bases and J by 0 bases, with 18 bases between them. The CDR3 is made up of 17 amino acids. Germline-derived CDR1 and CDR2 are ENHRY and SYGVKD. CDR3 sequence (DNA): TGTGCCATCAGGAGCGGAAGCCGGGCCCACTCTGGAAACACCATATATTTT. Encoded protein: CAIRSGSRAHSGNTIYF.

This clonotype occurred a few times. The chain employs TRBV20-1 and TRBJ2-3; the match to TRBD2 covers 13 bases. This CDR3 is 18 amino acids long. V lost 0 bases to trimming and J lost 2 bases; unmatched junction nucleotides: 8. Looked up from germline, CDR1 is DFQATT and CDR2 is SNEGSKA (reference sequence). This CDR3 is CSARDFTSGRGDTDTQYF. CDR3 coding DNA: TGCAGTGCTAGAGATTTCACTAGCGGGAGGGGTGACACAGATACGCAGTATTTT.

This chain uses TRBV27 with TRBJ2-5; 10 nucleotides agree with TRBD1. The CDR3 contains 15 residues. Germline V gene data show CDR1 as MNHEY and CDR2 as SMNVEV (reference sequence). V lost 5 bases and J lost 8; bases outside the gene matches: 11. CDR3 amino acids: CASSLTGGFPDTQYF. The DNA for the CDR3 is TGTGCCAGCAGTCTGACAGGGGGCTTCCCAGATACCCAGTACTTC.

The CDR3 nucleotides are TGTGCCAGCGGGGGTCGGGGGGTCACAGATACGCAGTATTTT. Translation gives CASGGRGVTDTQYF. The chain couples TRBV6-1 to TRBJ2-3, with 7 positions matching TRBD2. The CDR3 spans 14 residues. Looked up from germline, CDR1 is MNHNS and CDR2 is SASEGT. Trimming at V came to 8 bases and at J to 2 bases, leaving 7 bases not matched to a gene.

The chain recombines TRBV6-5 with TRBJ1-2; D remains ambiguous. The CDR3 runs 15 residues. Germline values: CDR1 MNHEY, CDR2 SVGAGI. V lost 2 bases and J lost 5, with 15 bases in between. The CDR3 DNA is TGTGCCAGCAGTTACGGGTCAATCGGTCTATATGGCTACACCTTC. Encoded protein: CASSYGSIGLYGYTF.

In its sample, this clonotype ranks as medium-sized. This CDR3 reads CASRRLAGGKDTQYF. The DNA of the CDR3 is TGTGCCAGCAGAAGACTAGCGGGAGGGAAAGATACGCAGTATTTT. The rearrangement links TRBV6-1 to TRBJ2-3; 14 bases are a match to TRBD2. The germline V gene has CDR1 MNHNS and CDR2 SASEGT. The CDR3 length is 15 residues. With 6 bases clipped from V and 5 bases from J, the junction kept 4 bases outside the gene matches.

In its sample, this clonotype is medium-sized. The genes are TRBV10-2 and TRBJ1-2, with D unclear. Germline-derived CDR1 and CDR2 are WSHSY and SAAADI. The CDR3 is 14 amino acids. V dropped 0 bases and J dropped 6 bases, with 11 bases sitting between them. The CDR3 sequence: CASSESLQRNGYTF. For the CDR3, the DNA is TGCGCCAGCAGTGAGTCATTACAGCGAAATGGCTACACCTTC.

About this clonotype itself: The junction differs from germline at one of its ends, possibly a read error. The DNA for the CDR3 is TGTGCCGCGGGGCTCGGGGGCCGGGGCCAAGATACCCAGTACTTT. Translating it yields CAAGLGGRGQDTQYF. J is TRBJ2-5 and V is TRBV10-3; D possibly matches TRBD1 or TRBD2 (6 bases each). Looked up from germline, CDR1 is ENHRY and CDR2 is SYGVKD. CDR3 length: 15 amino acids.

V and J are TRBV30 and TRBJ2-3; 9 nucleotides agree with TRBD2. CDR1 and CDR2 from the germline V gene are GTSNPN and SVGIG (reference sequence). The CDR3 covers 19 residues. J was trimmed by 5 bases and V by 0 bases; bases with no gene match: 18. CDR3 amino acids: CAWSVKAGRLAGIGDTQYF. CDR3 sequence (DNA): TGTGCCTGGAGTGTAAAGGCAGGTCGGCTAGCGGGAATAGGAGATACGCAGTATTTT.

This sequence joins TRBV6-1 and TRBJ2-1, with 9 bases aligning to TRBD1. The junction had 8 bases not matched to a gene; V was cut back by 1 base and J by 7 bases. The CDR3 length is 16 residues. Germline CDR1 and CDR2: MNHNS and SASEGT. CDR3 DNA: TGTGCCAGCAGTGAAGTTCACGGGACAGGGAGGAATGAGCAGTTCTTC. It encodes CASSEVHGTGRNEQFF.

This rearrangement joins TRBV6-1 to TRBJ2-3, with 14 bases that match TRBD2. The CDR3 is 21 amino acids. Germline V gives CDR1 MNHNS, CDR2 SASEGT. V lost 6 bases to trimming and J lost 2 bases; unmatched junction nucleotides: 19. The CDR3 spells CASSTVPTGTSGSWVTDTQYF. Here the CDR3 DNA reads TGTGCCAGCAGCACGGTACCAACAGGGACTAGCGGGAGTTGGGTCACAGATACGCAGTATTTT.

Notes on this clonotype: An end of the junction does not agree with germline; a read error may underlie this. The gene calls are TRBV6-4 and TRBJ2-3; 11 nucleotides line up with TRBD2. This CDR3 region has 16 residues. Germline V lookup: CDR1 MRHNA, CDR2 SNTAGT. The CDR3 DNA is TGTGCCAGCAGCGAGACTAGCGGGATGGATCAAGATACCCAGTATTTC. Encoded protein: CASSETSGMDQDTQYF.